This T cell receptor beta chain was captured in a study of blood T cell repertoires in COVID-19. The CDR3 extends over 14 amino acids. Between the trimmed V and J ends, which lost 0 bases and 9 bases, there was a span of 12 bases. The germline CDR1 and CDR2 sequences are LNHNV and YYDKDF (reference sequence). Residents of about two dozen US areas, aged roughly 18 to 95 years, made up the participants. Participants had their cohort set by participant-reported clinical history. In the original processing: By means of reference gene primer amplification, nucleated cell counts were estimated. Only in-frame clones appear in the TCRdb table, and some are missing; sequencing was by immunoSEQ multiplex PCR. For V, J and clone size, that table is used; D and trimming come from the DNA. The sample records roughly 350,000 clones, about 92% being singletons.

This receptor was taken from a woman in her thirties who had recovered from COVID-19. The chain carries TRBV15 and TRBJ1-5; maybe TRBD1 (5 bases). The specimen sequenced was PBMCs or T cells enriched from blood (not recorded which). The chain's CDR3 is CATSRERGVRPQHF. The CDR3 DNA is TGTGCCACCAGCAGAGAACGGGGGGTTAGGCCCCAGCATTTT.